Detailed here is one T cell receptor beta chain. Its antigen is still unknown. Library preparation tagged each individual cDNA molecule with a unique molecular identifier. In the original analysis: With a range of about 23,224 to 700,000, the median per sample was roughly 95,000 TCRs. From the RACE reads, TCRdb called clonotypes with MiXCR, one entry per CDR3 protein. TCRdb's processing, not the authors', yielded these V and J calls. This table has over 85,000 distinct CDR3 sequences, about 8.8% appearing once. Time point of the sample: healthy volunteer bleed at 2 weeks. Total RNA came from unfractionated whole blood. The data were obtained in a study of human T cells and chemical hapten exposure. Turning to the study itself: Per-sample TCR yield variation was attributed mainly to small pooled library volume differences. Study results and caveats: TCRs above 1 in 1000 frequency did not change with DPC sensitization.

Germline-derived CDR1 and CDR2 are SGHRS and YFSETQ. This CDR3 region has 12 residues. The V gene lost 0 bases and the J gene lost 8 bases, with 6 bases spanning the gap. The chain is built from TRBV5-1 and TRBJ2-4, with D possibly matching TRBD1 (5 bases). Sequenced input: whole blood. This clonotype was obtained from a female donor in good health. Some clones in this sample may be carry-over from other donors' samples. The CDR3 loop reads CASSLEGYIQYF. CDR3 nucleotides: TGCGCCAGCAGCTTGGAGGGGTACATTCAGTACTTC.